This T cell receptor beta chain came from a study of blood T cell repertoires in COVID-19. Study details: PBMCs, B-cell-depleted T cells, or T cells were the source of the cDNA or gDNA that made up the material.

Authors' analysis steps: Researchers report that nucleated cell counts were estimated from reference gene primer amplification. Some clones are missing from TCRdb's copy, which holds only in-frame ones; the method was immunoSEQ multiplex PCR. V, J and clone size reflect that table, while D and trimming were determined from the DNA. The table lists 150,000 to 200,000 clones, more than 75% of them singletons. Per the germline V gene, CDR1 is SGHKS and CDR2 is YYEKEE (reference sequence). V shed 0 bases, J shed 5 bases, and the junction held 5 bases outside the gene matches. This CDR3 has 15 residues. This clone was counted a single time.

The clonotype comes from a woman aged 45-65 years who had recovered from COVID-19. The source material was PBMCs or T cells enriched from blood (not recorded which). The chain joins TRBV5-5 to TRBJ1-3; 7 bases agree with TRBD1. CDR3 loop: CASSLGQGFRNTIYF. In nucleotides, the CDR3 is TGTGCCAGCAGCTTGGGACAGGGCTTTAGAAACACCATATATTTT.